Sequencing of this TCR beta chain was carried out in a study of cytomegalovirus exposure and HLA in healthy donors. Germline-derived CDR1 and CDR2 are MDHEN and SYDVKM. J lost 5 bases, V lost 5 bases, and 6 bases had no gene match. The CDR3 is made up of 14 amino acids. The PCR used 60 Vbeta and 13 Jbeta primers. Using immunoSEQ multiplex PCR, the repertoire was profiled, and TCRdb retains in-frame clones only, with some absent. The top ten hold approximately 3.5% of the sample, which has around 59,000 clones, about 80% seen once. This TCR came from a woman in her forties in good health and CMV-seronegative. The sample taken for sequencing was PBMCs. The chain joins TRBV28 to TRBJ1-1; 9 positions agree with TRBD1. CDR3 region: CASSTGGRGTEAFF. CDR3 in DNA: TGTGCCAGCAGTACAGGGGGCCGGGGGACTGAAGCTTTCTTT.